This entry is about one T cell receptor (beta chain). The data derive from a study of blood T cell repertoires in COVID-19. Study background: COVID-19 samples collected from the United States, Italy and Spain covered acute and convalescent phases. The analysed material was cDNA or gDNA that came from T cells, B-cell-depleted T cells, or PBMCs.

Original processing notes: It was from reference gene primer amplification that nucleated cell counts were estimated. Repertoires were generated with immunoSEQ multiplex PCR, while TCRdb's copy carries only in-frame clones and drops some. V, J and clone size derive from that table, while D and trimming were established from the DNA sequence. The repertoire consists of tens of thousands of clones, with roughly 84% occurring once and the leading ten covering approximately 7.2%. CDR3 length: 15 residues. V gave up 0 bases and J gave up 7 bases; unmatched junction bases: 6. The germline CDR1 and CDR2 sequences are SGHRS and YFSETQ.

The chain couples TRBV5-1 to TRBJ2-2; TRBD1 agrees at 7 bases. The source of this sequence is a man aged 50 or older with active COVID-19. Sample: peripheral blood. CDR3 DNA: TGCGCCAGCAGCTTGGCAAGGGGGCAAGACGGGGAGCTGTTTTTT. Translating it yields CASSLARGQDGELFF.